A single TCR beta chain is shown here with its context. Its recognized antigen is unknown. No clone much larger than this one lies a single base away; base qualities are absent. In a few donor pairs, further sequencing was done on unstimulated CD8+ naive, CD4+ memory, CD8+ TEMRA, CD4+ naive and CD8+ effector memory subsets. Sorted unstimulated T cells and proliferating T cells recovered from mixed lymphocyte reactions were subjected to TCRbeta CDR3 sequencing. Fresh whole blood from some ten HLA-typed healthy donors was used as the source from which PBMCs were isolated. The data stem from a study of siplizumab effects on memory and regulatory T cells (dated by TCRdb to between 2018 and 2021). Background on the whole study: The study looked at the effect of siplizumab, an anti-CD2 antibody, on alloreactive T-cell subsets in allogeneic mixed lymphocyte reactions made from human PBMCs. Results the study describes overall, beyond this receptor: For roughly 80-95% of proliferating CD4+ or CD8+ clones, no naive or memory phenotype could be assigned. Whether proliferating Tregs from siplizumab cultures were suppressive was not functionally confirmed. Because sequences at frequencies below about 10^-5 were poorly captured, only a minor fraction of alloreactive clones could be mapped back to unstimulated subsets. Compared with memory T cells, unstimulated naive T cells appeared more diverse, and naive cells seemed to make a substantial contribution to the alloresponse. In reactions with siplizumab, an average of approximately 69% of mappable alloreactive CD4+ clones were Treg-derived, compared with 26.9% in control reactions. The cumulative frequency of alloreactive sequences that could be traced back to unstimulated CD4+ memory T cells was significantly reduced by siplizumab.

Library preparation was by the immunoSEQ multiplex PCR assay. Some 1.1 x 10^5 TCR templates per sample were assayed by the deep sequencing platform. Genomic DNA extracted from sorted T cells was used for TCRbeta CDR3 sequencing. In the authors' own workflow: Clonal analysis of TCRbeta CDR3 data was done in the R programming language. Unstimulated samples were compared with post-reaction CFSE-low samples to define alloreactive CD4+ and CD8+ clones. By matching sequences to the repertoires of sorted unstimulated Treg and non-Treg cells, each alloreactive CD4+ clone was assigned a regulatory or non-regulatory origin. What TCRdb holds here is the immuneACCESS table cut down to in-frame rearrangements. Part of the clones is not present; checked against another copy, under half of the missing clones reflect an unresolved V gene, and the others are unexplained. V and J calls and clone size come straight from that table; D and trimming were deduced from the DNA. Within this sample are fewer than 45,000 clones, with more than 70% of them counted one time only. Together, the top ten hold under 0.3% of the sample.

This sequence was found in a human donor in good health. Sequenced sample: naive CD4+ T cells sorted from blood. Read against the paper, the sample's cell subset or site label means: unstimulated naive T cells.

The sequenced DNA is TGTGCCAGCAGCCAGGGGGGCCGGCGAGAAAAACTGTTTTTT. This translates into CASSQGGRREKLFF. The chain is made from TRBV7-9 and TRBJ1-4; 7 bases in between match TRBD1. Clipping removes 5 bases from V and 8 bases from J, with 8 as the unmatched junction base count. There are 14 amino acids in the CDR3, from cysteine to phenylalanine inclusive. Only the CDR3 part of the read is kept: 42 bases, read in frame from the first base. The germline V gene encodes CDR1 SEHNR and CDR2 FQNEAQ (reference sequence).